This TCR beta chain derives from a study of blood T cell repertoires in COVID-19. Study-wide background: The United States, Italy and Spain were the sources of the acute and convalescent COVID-19 samples. The cDNA or gDNA used as material had been derived from T cells, B-cell-depleted T cells, or PBMCs.

The authors' processing: Reference gene primer amplification gave nucleated cell count estimates. Assay used: immunoSEQ multiplex PCR; TCRdb lists only in-frame clones, some missing. D and trimming were read from the DNA, whereas the V and J calls and clone size are those reported in that table. This table has 200,000 to 250,000 clones, nearly 85% appearing once. Seattle enrolled patients during active infection and tracked them longitudinally. V lost 5 bases and J 3 bases, leaving 14 bases between the germline ends. Germline values: CDR1 MNHEY, CDR2 SVGEGT. CDR3 length equals 15 residues. The origin of this receptor is a woman younger than 45 with COVID-19, enrolled during active disease. The sequenced material came from peripheral blood. The chain is built from TRBV6-2 or TRBV6-3 and TRBJ2-1, with D possibly matching TRBD1 (6 bases). The CDR3 protein is CASSLGQGFYNEQFF. For the CDR3, the DNA is TGTGCCAGCAGTCTTGGGCAGGGGTTCTACAATGAGCAGTTCTTC.